The TCR beta chain described here comes from a study of early T cells in non-severe SARS-CoV-2 infection (dated by TCRdb to the early 2020s). About the study as a whole: Because TCR sequencing relied on bulk RNA taken from unsorted whole blood, pairing of alpha and beta chains was not possible. Paper-wide results and their limitations: VDJdb matching was skewed toward anti-spike CD8 responses, so virus-specific expansions were likely underestimated and private and CD4 specificities were missed.

Worth noting for this clonotype: The target of this receptor is not known. No per-base quality is available; no much larger clone lies one base away.

The study was a case-control design nested within a healthcare worker cohort in London, UK, with weekly nasopharyngeal swab PCR tests and blood sampling. Healthcare workers were enrolled in the week of the UK lockdown, from 23 to 31 March 2020, and were followed every week for up to 16 weeks. The method was 5' RACE. Instrument on record: NextSeq 500. Unique molecular identifiers were attached to individual cDNA molecules in the TCR library protocol so that sequencing error and PCR bias could be corrected. Both TCR alpha and beta chains were sequenced, and tight co-correlation was observed between alpha and beta sequence abundances in each sample. The original pipeline was this. Decombinator V4 was used to annotate TCR sequences for V gene, J gene and CDR3. Expanded TCRs were defined as changing significantly between any two time points under a Poisson model with p below 0.0001. Abundances of TCRs were expressed as counts per million after normalisation to the total number of TCRs sequenced in each sample. MAIT TCRs were defined by TRAV1-2 paired with TRAJ12, TRAJ20 or TRAJ33, and iNKT TCRs by TRAV10 paired with TRAJ18. A search of VDJdb, accessed on 1 November 2021, was run for TCRs annotated to CMV, EBV and SARS-CoV-2, with TCRs annotated for multiple antigens excluded. TCRdb reprocessing: public reads trimmed at Q25 with fastp, clones called with MiXCR, in-frame beta chains kept. Each entry merges the rows of one CDR3 protein and shows their most common DNA and genes. In this record, the V and J calls reflect TCRdb's handling and not the investigators' own analysis. The sample has about 59,000 distinct CDR3 sequences on record, roughly an eighth of them singletons. 1.4% of the sample belongs to the ten largest clones.

From the cysteine up to the phenylalanine, the CDR3 has a length of 14 residues. This entry keeps only the CDR3 DNA: 42 bases, framed from base 1. V and J are truncated by 5 bases and 6 bases respectively, leaving an intervening sequence of 17 bases. Reading the germline V gene (reference sequence) gives CDR1 DFQATT and CDR2 SNEGSKA. The V and J genes are TRBV20-1 and TRBJ2-1, with a tentative D gene TRBD2 over 6 matching bases. The clonotype was recovered from an adult who was a healthcare worker with PCR-confirmed SARS-CoV-2 infection or an uninfected control (not recorded which). Material for sequencing was whole blood. CDR3 loop: CSAYLARGPNEQFF. The DNA reads as follows: TGCAGTGCTTATCTAGCGAGGGGACCCAATGAGCAGTTCTTC.